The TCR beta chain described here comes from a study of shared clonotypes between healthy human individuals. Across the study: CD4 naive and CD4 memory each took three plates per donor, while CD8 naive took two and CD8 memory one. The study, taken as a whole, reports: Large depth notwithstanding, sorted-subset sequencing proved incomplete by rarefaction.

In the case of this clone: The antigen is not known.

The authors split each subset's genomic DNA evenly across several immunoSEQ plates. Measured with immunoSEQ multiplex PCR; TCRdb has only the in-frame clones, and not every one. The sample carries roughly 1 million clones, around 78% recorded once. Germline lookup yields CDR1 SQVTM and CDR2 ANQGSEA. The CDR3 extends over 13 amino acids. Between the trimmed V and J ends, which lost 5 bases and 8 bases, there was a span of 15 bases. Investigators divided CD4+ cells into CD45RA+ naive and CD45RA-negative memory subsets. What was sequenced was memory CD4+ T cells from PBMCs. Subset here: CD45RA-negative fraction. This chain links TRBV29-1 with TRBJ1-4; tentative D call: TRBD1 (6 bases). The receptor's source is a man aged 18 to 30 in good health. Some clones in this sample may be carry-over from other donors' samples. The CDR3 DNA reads TGCAGCGTTTGGAAGGACAGCCCGGAAAAACTGTTTTTT. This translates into CSVWKDSPEKLFF.